Each of the 18 T cell receptor beta chains below was sequenced from the same sample in a study of cytomegalovirus exposure and HLA in healthy donors. The table came from immunoSEQ multiplex PCR; TCRdb's copy has only in-frame clones and leaves some out. The sample includes some 150,000 clones, about 91% of them seen just once. The sample taken for sequencing was PBMCs. These receptors were taken from a woman between 18 and 30 years old in good health and CMV-seropositive.

V and J are TRBV5-1 and TRBJ1-2; 7 bases map to TRBD1. The J segment lost 0 bases and the V segment lost 2 bases, leaving 10 bases of the junction unmatched. From germline, CDR1 is SGHRS and CDR2 YFSETQ. The CDR3 spans 17 residues. The CDR3: CASSFGRETGTNYGYTF. In DNA, the CDR3 is TGCGCCAGCAGCTTTGGTCGGGAGACAGGGACTAACTATGGCTACACCTTC. The full variable domain, with the rest looked up from reference TRBV5-1 and TRBJ1-2, is KAGVTQTPRYLIKTRGQQVTLSCSPISGHRSVSWYQQTPGQGLQFLFEYFSETQRNKGNFPGRFSGRQFSNSRSEMNVSTLELGDSALYLCASSFGRETGTNYGYTFGSGTRLTVV.

The chain combines TRBV7-2 with TRBJ2-2; TRBD2 agrees at 11 bases. V was clipped by 5 bases and J by 7 bases; unmatched bases: 15. The germline V gene encodes CDR1 SGHTA and CDR2 FQGNSA. The CDR3 runs 18 residues. CDR3 amino acids: CASSPPASGRISLGELFF. DNA for the CDR3: TGTGCCAGCAGCCCACCGGCTAGCGGGAGGATTTCGCTCGGGGAGCTGTTTTTT.

The chain links TRBV19 to TRBJ1-5, with D perhaps TRBD1 (5 bases). The CDR3 extends over 14 amino acids. V lost 3 bases, J lost 4 bases, and 10 bases lay in between. Germline V gene sequence: CDR1 LNHDA, CDR2 SQIVND (reference sequence). The CDR3, as DNA: TGTGCCAGTAGTATTCGACAGCATAATCAGCCCCAGCATTTT. It specifies CASSIRQHNQPQHF. The complete variable domain, with remaining parts taken from reference TRBV19 and TRBJ1-5, reads DGGITQSPKYLFRKEGQNVTLSCEQNLNHDAMYWYRQDPGQGLRLIYYSQIVNDFQKGDIAEGYSVSREKKESFPLTVTSAQKNPTAFYLCASSIRQHNQPQHFGDGTRLSIL.

The chain joins TRBV5-1 to TRBJ1-1, with D possibly TRBD1 on 5 matching bases. V gave up 4 bases and J gave up 1 base, with 14 bases separating them. This CDR3 spans 15 amino acids. Looked up from germline, CDR1 is SGHRS and CDR2 is YFSETQ. CDR3 amino acids: CASSQTPQGNTEAFF. CDR3 DNA sequence: TGCGCCAGCAGCCAAACACCCCAGGGGAACACTGAAGCTTTCTTT.

V gene TRBV6-1 combines with J gene TRBJ2-2, with no clear D. Germline V gene lookup returns CDR1 MNHNS and CDR2 SASEGT. Trimming took off 6 bases at V and 2 bases at J, with 7 bases between the two ends. This CDR3 contains 13 residues. Here the CDR3 reads CASSETNTGELFF. Here the CDR3 DNA reads TGTGCCAGCAGCGAAACAAACACCGGGGAGCTGTTTTTT.

V usage is TRBV9 and J usage is TRBJ2-3, with D possibly matching TRBD1 (5 bases). The V gene lost 2 bases and the J gene lost 3 bases, with 16 bases spanning the gap. Germline CDR1 and CDR2: SGDLS and YYNGEE. This CDR3 is 16 amino acids long. CDR3 sequence: CASSVGVGAATDTQYF. The DNA for the CDR3 is TGTGCCAGCAGCGTTGGGGTTGGGGCCGCGACAGATACGCAGTATTTT.

J is TRBJ2-2 and V is TRBV5-6; a possible D gene is TRBD1 (5 bases). The CDR3 runs to 14 residues. Germline CDR1 is SGHDT and CDR2 is YYEEEE. Between the trimmed V and J ends, which lost 1 base and 4 bases, there was a span of 8 bases. The CDR3 protein is CASSLRQFTGELFF. The CDR3, as DNA: TGTGCCAGCAGCTTGAGACAGTTCACCGGGGAGCTGTTTTTT.

The chain carries TRBV18 and TRBJ2-1, with a weak D call TRBD2 (6 bases). CDR3 length: 16 amino acids. Germline values: CDR1 KGHSH, CDR2 LQKENI. Trimming took 6 bases from V and 4 from J, leaving 19 bases between them. The CDR3 loop reads CASSLIDGTVYNEQFF. In DNA, the CDR3 is TGTGCCAGCTCGCTCATAGACGGGACTGTGTACAATGAGCAGTTCTTC.

This clone is a singleton in its sample. This chain joins TRBV5-1 and TRBJ1-5; 8 bases map to TRBD1. With 4 bases clipped from V and 5 bases from J, the junction kept 5 bases outside the gene matches. The CDR3 contains 14 residues. Germline assignment: CDR1 SGHRS and CDR2 YFSETQ. In DNA form, the CDR3 reads TGCGCCAGCAGCCCAGGGGGCGGCGATCAGCCCCAGCATTTT. Amino acid sequence: CASSPGGGDQPQHF.

The V gene is TRBV29-1, the J gene TRBJ2-3, with 7 bases aligning to TRBD2. The CDR3 contains 15 residues. Germline V gene sequence: CDR1 SQVTM, CDR2 ANQGSEA. The ends lost 3 bases at V and 5 bases at J; junction bases unmatched: 11. The CDR3 region is CSVDLSSGRVDTQYF. The CDR3 DNA sequence: TGCAGCGTTGACTTGTCTAGCGGTCGGGTAGATACGCAGTATTTT.

CDR3 DNA: TGTGCCAGCAACGGAGGGACGGGTGGCTATGGCTACACCTTC. Translating it yields CASNGGTGGYGYTF. The chain joins TRBV2 to TRBJ1-2, with TRBD1 as a possible D gene (5 bases). The germline V gene has CDR1 SNHLY and CDR2 FYNNEI. The CDR3 runs to 14 residues. V was shortened by 7 bases and J by 4 bases, with 16 bases between the two germline ends.

CDR3 region: CASSTATGGREQYF. CDR3 bases: TGTGCCAGCAGCACAGCAACAGGCGGCCGCGAGCAGTACTTC. The J gene is TRBJ2-7, the V gene TRBV21-1; the table's D call, TRBD1, has no DNA check behind it. TRBV21-1 is recorded as a pseudogene. This CDR3 is 14 amino acids long.

The count of this clone is one. The CDR3 DNA follows: TGTGCCAGCAGCTCCCGGGTCTCCTACGAGCAGTACTTC. Encoded protein: CASSSRVSYEQYF. The J gene is TRBJ2-7, the V gene TRBV7-2; D is unclear. The ends were cut back, 4 bases at V and 0 bases at J, with 7 bases in the middle. The CDR3 consists of 13 residues. Germline assignment: CDR1 SGHTA and CDR2 FQGNSA.

The J gene is TRBJ2-1, the V gene TRBV7-8; TRBD2 agrees at 9 bases. The germline V gene has CDR1 SGHVS and CDR2 FQNEAQ. The CDR3 is made up of 16 amino acids. V shed 2 bases, J shed 6 bases, and the junction held 8 bases outside the gene matches. The CDR3 loop reads CASSLWGGRAGNEQFF. The CDR3 DNA reads TGTGCCAGCAGCTTATGGGGCGGGAGGGCCGGCAATGAGCAGTTCTTC.

The V gene is TRBV19, the J gene TRBJ1-5; the D gene is possibly TRBD1 (5 bases). Germline V gives CDR1 LNHDA, CDR2 SQIVND (reference sequence). V lost 6 bases to trimming and J lost 0 bases, with 18 bases between them. This CDR3 contains 17 residues. This CDR3 reads CASSGGASRYSNQPQHF. The DNA for the CDR3 is TGTGCCAGTAGCGGAGGGGCCTCTCGATATAGCAATCAGCCCCAGCATTTT.

The chain is built from TRBV7-9 and TRBJ1-2; 7 bases align to TRBD1. Germline V gene lookup returns CDR1 SEHNR and CDR2 FQNEAQ (reference sequence). The V gene end was trimmed by 5 bases and the J gene end by 2 bases; junction bases not matched to a gene: 5. The CDR3 covers 14 residues. The DNA for the CDR3 is TGTGCCAGCAGCCCGGGACAGTACAACTATGGCTACACCTTC. Its translation is CASSPGQYNYGYTF.

This chain connects TRBV7-2 to TRBJ1-6; TRBD1 is a possible D gene (5 bases). The germline gives CDR1 SGHTA, CDR2 FQGNSA. The V end lost 5 bases, the J end lost 7 bases, and 12 bases lay between the germline ends. The CDR3 extends over 14 amino acids. The DNA for the CDR3 is TGTGCCAGCAGCGGGGGGTGGGGAAATTCACCCCTCCACTTT. This codes for CASSGGWGNSPLHF.

This sequence joins TRBV7-3 and TRBJ2-1; D is unresolved. This CDR3 contains 14 residues. V dropped 3 bases and J dropped 7 bases, with 13 bases sitting between them. Germline-derived CDR1 and CDR2 are SGHTA and FQGTGA. The CDR3 is CASSFLAHRNEQFF. CDR3 DNA sequence: TGTGCCAGCAGCTTTTTGGCACACAGAAATGAGCAGTTCTTC.